This T cell receptor beta chain was captured by sequencing in a study of prognosis after radiotherapy for stage I lung cancer. About the research overall: Newly diagnosed primary stage I lung tumors were found in over eleven patients, while oligometastatic NSCLC after surgical resection of the primary tumor was found in four or five. The patient group included nobody who received concurrent therapy with stereotactic body radiotherapy.

Findings and limits, study-wide: Median unique TCR clone counts of around 10,000 versus 6,900 showed a fall after stereotactic body radiation therapy.

There were approximately 6 milliliters of peripheral blood drawn at each of two time points. Notes on this clonotype: Its antigen remains unknown.

Genomic DNA yielded TCR beta CDR3, amplified by two-round multiplex PCR. Each TRBV and TRBJ gene had its own primer in the first PCR round. Via MiXCR, TCRdb re-called the multiplex PCR reads, giving one row per CDR3 protein. The table lists about 12,000 distinct CDR3 sequences, about 51% of them singletons. The origin of this receptor is a donor aged 50 or older with non-small cell lung cancer. This specimen was PBMCs, taken before or after stereotactic body radiation therapy (not recorded which).

The CDR3 spells CASGTGPDRGYTF. The CDR3 DNA reads as TGTGCCAGCGGGACAGGGCCGGATCGGGGCTACACCTTC. The chain combines TRBV2 with TRBJ1-2, with TRBD1 matching over 9 bases. Germline loops: CDR1 SNHLY, CDR2 FYNNEI. The CDR3 spans 13 residues. Trimming took 8 bases from V and 8 from J; bases not matched to a gene: 9.